The sequence of this T cell receptor (beta chain) was determined in a study of CD8 T cells in Susac syndrome. Study observations and caveats: That the number of individuals in its TCR sequencing and HLA analysis was relatively small was acknowledged by the study.

TCR beta sequencing was performed on blood CD8+ and CD4+ T cells. Both CD4+ and CD8+ T cells were negatively isolated, and TEMRA cells underwent FACS enrichment. The V gene end was trimmed by 4 bases and the J gene end by 0 bases; junction bases not matched to a gene: 9. CDR3 length: 19 amino acids. CDR1 is SGHRS and CDR2 is YFSETQ in the germline V gene. Points on this clonotype: Its specificity is unknown.

A quantity of roughly 0.5 to 1 ug RNA underwent reverse transcription using random hexamers. Across 54 Vbeta and 13 Jbeta, immunoSEQ multiplex PCR amplified TCR beta CDR3. TCRdb reprocessed the immunoSEQ multiplex PCR reads with MiXCR, giving one entry per CDR3 protein. Here the sample spans approximately 170,000 distinct CDR3 sequences, around 93% being singletons. The clonotype comes from a human donor in good health. The chain employs TRBV5-1 and TRBJ2-6; 11 bases are a match to TRBD1. The sequencing sample was made of CD4+ T cells from PBMCs. Here the CDR3 reads CASSTRGQGAISGANVLTF. CDR3 nucleotides: TGCGCCAGCAGCACCCGTGGACAGGGGGCAATCTCTGGGGCCAACGTCCTGACTTTC.